A selection of T cell receptor beta chains follows, all from one sample in a study of blood T cell repertoires in COVID-19. Clones were read by immunoSEQ multiplex PCR, and TCRdb kept only the in-frame ones, dropping some. This table has over 300,000 clones, 85% to 90% appearing once. Sequencing used peripheral blood. All receptors derive from a man in his late teens or twenties with active or convalescent COVID-19. The CDR3 runs from the conserved cysteine through the conserved F or W. The order of the fields is J gene, clone size, V gene, D gene, CDR3 protein, CDR3 DNA. A D gene is named only where the DNA matches it firmly. The size entry is marked missing in some rows and otherwise reads once, few, many or a size class.

J: TRBJ2-7
size: NA
V: TRBV2
D: TRBD1
CDR3: CARAGTGSYEQYF
DNA: TGTGCCAGAGCCGGGACAGGGAGCTACGAGCAGTACTTC

J: TRBJ2-3
size: NA
V: TRBV5-1
D: TRBD1
CDR3: CASSYQGGTDTQYF
DNA: TGCGCCAGCTCCTATCAGGGGGGCACAGATACGCAGTATTTT

J: TRBJ1-1
size: NA
V: TRBV16
D: NA
CDR3: CASSQSYRGAFF
DNA: TGTGCCAGCAGCCAATCATACCGCGGGGCTTTCTTT

J: TRBJ1-6
size: NA
V: TRBV7-2
D: NA
CDR3: CASSLTGSYNSPLHF
DNA: TGTGCCAGCAGCTTAACAGGGTCCTATAATTCACCCCTCCACTTT

J: TRBJ1-1
size: NA
V: TRBV28
D: NA
CDR3: CASSRDTQNTEAFF
DNA: TGTGCCAGCAGTCGGGACACCCAGAACACTGAAGCTTTCTTT

J: TRBJ1-2
size: NA
V: TRBV29-1
D: NA
CDR3: CSVYEFWGVWGYGYTF
DNA: TGCAGCGTTTACGAATTTTGGGGCGTGTGGGGTTATGGCTACACCTTC

J: TRBJ2-1
size: NA
V: TRBV21-1
D: NA
CDR3: CASSFRGTYNEQFF
DNA: TGTGCCAGCAGCTTTCGCGGGACCTACAATGAGCAGTTCTTC

J: TRBJ2-3
size: NA
V: TRBV9
D: TRBD2
CDR3: CASSVSGGGGDTQYF
DNA: TGTGCCAGCAGCGTAAGCGGCGGGGGTGGAGATACGCAGTATTTT

J: TRBJ1-5
size: many
V: TRBV19
D: NA
CDR3: CASSIEVPVTENQPQHF
DNA: TGTGCCAGTAGTATAGAGGTCCCGGTGACAGAAAATCAGCCCCAGCATTTT

J: TRBJ1-5
size: NA
V: TRBV7-2
D: NA
CDR3: CASSLAMAGNQPQHF
DNA: TGTGCCAGCAGCTTAGCTATGGCGGGGAATCAGCCCCAGCATTTT

J: TRBJ1-3
size: NA
V: TRBV18
D: TRBD1
CDR3: CASSRDSSSGNTIYF
DNA: TGTGCCAGCTCACGGGACAGCTCCTCTGGAAACACCATATATTTT

J: TRBJ1-5
size: NA
V: TRBV19
D: NA
CDR3: CASSIGRDYSNQPQHF
DNA: TGTGCCAGTAGTATAGGGCGGGATTATAGCAATCAGCCCCAGCATTTT

J: TRBJ1-4
size: NA
V: TRBV28
D: NA
CDR3: CASSAAGTGDEKLFF
DNA: TGTGCCAGCAGTGCCGCAGGGACTGGGGATGAAAAACTGTTTTTT

J: TRBJ2-4
size: NA
V: TRBV5-8
D: TRBD2
CDR3: CASSHGLAGYKNIQYF
DNA: TGTGCCAGCAGCCACGGACTAGCGGGTTACAAAAACATTCAGTACTTC

J: TRBJ2-1
size: few
V: TRBV24-1
D: NA
CDR3: CATSEPGGEQFF
DNA: TGTGCCACCAGTGAACCAGGTGGTGAGCAGTTCTTC

J: TRBJ1-1
size: NA
V: TRBV5-6
D: NA
CDR3: CASSLEQGNTEAFF
DNA: TGTGCCAGCAGCTTGGAACAGGGGAACACTGAAGCTTTCTTT

J: TRBJ2-3
size: NA
V: TRBV6-5
D: NA
CDR3: CASSYGGYDTQYF
DNA: TGTGCCAGCAGTTACGGAGGGTATGATACGCAGTATTTT

J: TRBJ1-2
size: few
V: TRBV5-6
D: TRBD1
CDR3: CASKRTGAYGYTF
DNA: TGTGCCAGCAAAAGGACAGGGGCCTATGGCTACACCTTC

J: TRBJ2-5
size: NA
V: TRBV7-9
D: TRBD1
CDR3: CATRQGRETQYF
DNA: TGTGCCACACGACAGGGAAGAGAGACCCAGTACTTC

J: TRBJ2-6
size: NA
V: TRBV6-2/TRBV6-3
D: NA
CDR3: CASSYASGDSGANVLTF
DNA: TGTGCCAGCAGTTACGCGTCGGGAGACTCTGGGGCCAACGTCCTGACTTTC

J: TRBJ2-7
size: NA
V: TRBV28
D: TRBD1
CDR3: CASSSPPGQGSYEQYF
DNA: TGTGCCAGCAGTTCGCCCCCGGGACAGGGTTCCTACGAGCAGTACTTC

J: TRBJ2-2
size: NA
V: TRBV7-9
D: NA
CDR3: CASSLAAGGGELFF
DNA: TGTGCCAGCAGCTTAGCAGCGGGCGGCGGGGAGCTGTTTTTT

J: TRBJ1-1
size: NA
V: TRBV19
D: NA
CDR3: CAIMAGALNTEAFF
DNA: TGTGCCATCATGGCGGGCGCCTTGAACACTGAAGCTTTCTTT

J: TRBJ1-2
size: NA
V: TRBV15
D: TRBD1
CDR3: CATSRGGQGASYGYTF
DNA: TGTGCCACCAGCAGAGGGGGACAGGGGGCGAGCTATGGCTACACCTTC

J: TRBJ2-3
size: NA
V: TRBV24-1
D: NA
CDR3: CATGRHQDTDTQYF
DNA: TGTGCCACCGGTCGACACCAGGACACAGATACGCAGTATTTT

J: TRBJ1-1
size: NA
V: TRBV28
D: TRBD1
CDR3: CASTTGAYRKAFF
DNA: TGTGCCAGCACCACAGGGGCTTACCGAAAAGCTTTCTTT

J: TRBJ2-1
size: once
V: TRBV11-3
D: NA
CDR3: CASSLGDSNEQFF
DNA: TGTGCCAGCAGCTTAGGGGACTCCAATGAGCAGTTCTTC

J: TRBJ1-1
size: NA
V: TRBV6-5
D: TRBD1
CDR3: CASSYGRDRVTEAFF
DNA: TGTGCCAGCAGTTACGGTCGGGACAGGGTCACTGAAGCTTTCTTT

J: TRBJ1-5
size: once
V: TRBV5-8
D: NA
CDR3: CASSTYSGSQPQHF
DNA: TGTGCCAGCAGCACATACTCAGGTTCTCAGCCCCAGCATTTT

J: TRBJ1-5
size: NA
V: TRBV28
D: NA
CDR3: CASSPRRGENQPQHF
DNA: TGTGCCAGCAGCCCCCGGCGGGGCGAGAATCAGCCCCAGCATTTT

J: TRBJ1-4
size: NA
V: TRBV29-1
D: NA
CDR3: CSVSEEVEKLFF
DNA: TGCAGCGTTTCAGAGGAAGTTGAAAAACTGTTTTTT

J: TRBJ2-7
size: once
V: TRBV3-1/TRBV3-2
D: TRBD1
CDR3: CASSRRDRAYEQYF
DNA: TGTGCCAGCAGCCGGCGGGACAGGGCCTACGAGCAGTACTTC

J: TRBJ1-1
size: NA
V: TRBV5-6
D: NA
CDR3: CASSLELGIQLTEAFF
DNA: TGTGCCAGCAGCTTGGAGTTAGGTATACAGCTCACTGAAGCTTTCTTT

J: TRBJ2-7
size: NA
V: TRBV5-6
D: NA
CDR3: CASSLVRGSSYEQYF
DNA: TGTGCCAGCAGCTTGGTCCGGGGGAGCTCCTACGAGCAGTACTTC

J: TRBJ1-5
size: NA
V: TRBV3-1/TRBV3-2
D: TRBD1
CDR3: CASSTYGDRDQPQHF
DNA: TGTGCCAGCAGTACCTATGGGGACAGAGACCAGCCCCAGCATTTT

J: TRBJ2-1
size: NA
V: TRBV24-1
D: TRBD2
CDR3: CATSDAAGGYPIKQFF
DNA: TGTGCCACCAGTGATGCAGCGGGGGGCTACCCTATTAAGCAGTTCTTC

J: TRBJ2-5
size: NA
V: TRBV5-4
D: NA
CDR3: CASSLSETQYF
DNA: TGTGCCAGCAGCTTGTCGGAGACCCAGTACTTC

J: TRBJ1-2
size: NA
V: TRBV30
D: NA
CDR3: CAWSVLRGRDGYTF
DNA: TGTGCCTGGAGTGTCCTAAGGGGTCGGGATGGCTACACCTTC

J: TRBJ2-5
size: NA
V: TRBV7-2
D: NA
CDR3: CASSFPNLATQYF
DNA: TGTGCCAGCAGCTTCCCAAATCTGGCAACCCAGTACTTC

J: TRBJ1-1
size: NA
V: TRBV7-9
D: NA
CDR3: CASSSVGQGPNTEAFF
DNA: TGTGCCAGCAGCTCCGTGGGTCAGGGGCCGAACACTGAAGCTTTCTTT

J: TRBJ2-5
size: NA
V: TRBV9
D: NA
CDR3: CASSVVPRDSATETQYF
DNA: TGTGCCAGCAGCGTAGTCCCCCGGGACTCGGCCACCGAGACCCAGTACTTC

J: TRBJ1-1
size: NA
V: TRBV2
D: NA
CDR3: CASTNSQNTEAFF
DNA: TGTGCCAGCACCAATAGTCAGAACACTGAAGCTTTCTTT